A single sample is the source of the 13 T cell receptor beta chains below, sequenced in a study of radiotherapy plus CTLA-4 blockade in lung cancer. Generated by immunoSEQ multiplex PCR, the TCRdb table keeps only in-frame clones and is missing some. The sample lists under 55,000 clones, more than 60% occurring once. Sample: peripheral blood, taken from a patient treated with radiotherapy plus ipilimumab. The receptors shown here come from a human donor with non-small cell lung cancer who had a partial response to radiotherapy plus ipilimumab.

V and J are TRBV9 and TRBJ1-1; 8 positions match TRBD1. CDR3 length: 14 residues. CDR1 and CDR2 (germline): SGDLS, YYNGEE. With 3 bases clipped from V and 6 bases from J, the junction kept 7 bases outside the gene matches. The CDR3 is CASSATGVVAEAFF. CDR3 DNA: TGTGCCAGCAGCGCGACAGGGGTGGTTGCTGAAGCTTTCTTT.

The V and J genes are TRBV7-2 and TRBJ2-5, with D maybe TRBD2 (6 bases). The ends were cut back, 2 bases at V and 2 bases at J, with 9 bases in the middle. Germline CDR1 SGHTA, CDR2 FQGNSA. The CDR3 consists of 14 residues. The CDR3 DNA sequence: TGTGCCAGCAGCTTACGGGAGACACAAGAGACCCAGTACTTC. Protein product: CASSLRETQETQYF.

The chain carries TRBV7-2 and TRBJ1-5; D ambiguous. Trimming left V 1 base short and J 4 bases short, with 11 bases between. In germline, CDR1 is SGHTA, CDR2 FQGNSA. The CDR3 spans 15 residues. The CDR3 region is CASSLGQAWNQPQHF. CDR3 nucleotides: TGTGCCAGCAGCTTAGGGCAGGCCTGGAATCAGCCCCAGCATTTT.

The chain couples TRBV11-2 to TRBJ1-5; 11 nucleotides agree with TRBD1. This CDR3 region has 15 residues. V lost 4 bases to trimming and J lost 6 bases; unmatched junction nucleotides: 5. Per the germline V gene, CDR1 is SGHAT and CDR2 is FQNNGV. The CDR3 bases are TGTGCCAGCAGCTCAGGGACAGGGGGTCCTCAGCCCCAGCATTTT. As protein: CASSSGTGGPQPQHF.

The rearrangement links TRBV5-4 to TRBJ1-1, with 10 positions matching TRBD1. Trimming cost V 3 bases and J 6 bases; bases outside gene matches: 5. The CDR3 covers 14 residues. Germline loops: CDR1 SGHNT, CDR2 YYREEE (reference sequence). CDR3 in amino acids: CASSSGQGRAEAFF. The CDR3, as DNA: TGTGCCAGCAGCTCGGGACAGGGGCGCGCTGAAGCTTTCTTT.

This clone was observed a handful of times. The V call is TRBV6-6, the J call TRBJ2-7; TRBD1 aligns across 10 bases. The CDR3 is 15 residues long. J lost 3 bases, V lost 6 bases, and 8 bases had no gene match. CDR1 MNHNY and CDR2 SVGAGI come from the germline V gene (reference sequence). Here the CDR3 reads CASRLDRGILYEQYF. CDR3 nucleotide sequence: TGTGCCAGCAGGCTGGACAGGGGGATCCTCTACGAGCAGTACTTC.

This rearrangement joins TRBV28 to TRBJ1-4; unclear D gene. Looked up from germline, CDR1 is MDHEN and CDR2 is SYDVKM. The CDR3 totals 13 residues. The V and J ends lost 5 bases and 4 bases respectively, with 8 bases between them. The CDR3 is CASSPSLNEKLFF. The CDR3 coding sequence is TGTGCCAGCAGTCCCAGTCTTAATGAAAAACTGTTTTTT. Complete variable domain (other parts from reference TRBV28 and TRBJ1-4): DVKVTQSSRYLVKRTGEKVFLECVQDMDHENMFWYRQDPGLGLRLIYFSYDVKMKEKGDIPEGYSVSREKKERFSLILESASTNQTSMYLCASSPSLNEKLFFGSGTQLSVL.

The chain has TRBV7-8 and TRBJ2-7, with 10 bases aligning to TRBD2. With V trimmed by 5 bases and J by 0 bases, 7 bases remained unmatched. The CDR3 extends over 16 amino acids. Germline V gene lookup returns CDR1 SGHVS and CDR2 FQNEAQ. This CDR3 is CASSPILAGLSYEQYF. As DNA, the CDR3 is TGTGCCAGCAGCCCCATACTAGCGGGGCTCTCCTACGAGCAGTACTTC.

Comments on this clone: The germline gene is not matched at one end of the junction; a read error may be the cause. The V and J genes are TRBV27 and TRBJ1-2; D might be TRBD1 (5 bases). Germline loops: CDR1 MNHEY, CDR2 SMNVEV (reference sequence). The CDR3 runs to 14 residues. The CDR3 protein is CASSLGAGRIPSSF. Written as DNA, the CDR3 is TGTGCCAGCAGTTTAGGAGCAGGGAGGATTCCCTCCTCCTTC.

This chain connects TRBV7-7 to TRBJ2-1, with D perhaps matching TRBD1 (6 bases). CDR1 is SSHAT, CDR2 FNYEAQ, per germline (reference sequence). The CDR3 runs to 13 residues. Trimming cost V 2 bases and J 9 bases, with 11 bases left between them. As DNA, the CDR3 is TGTGCCAGCAGCTTATCGGGCAGGGGTGAGCAGTTCTTC. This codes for CASSLSGRGEQFF.

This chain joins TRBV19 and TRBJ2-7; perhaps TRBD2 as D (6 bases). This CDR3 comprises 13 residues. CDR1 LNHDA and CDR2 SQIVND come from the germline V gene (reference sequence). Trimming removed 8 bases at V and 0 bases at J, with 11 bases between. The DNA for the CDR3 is TGTGCCAGTTCCCCGGAGGGCTCCTACGAGCAGTACTTC. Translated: CASSPEGSYEQYF.

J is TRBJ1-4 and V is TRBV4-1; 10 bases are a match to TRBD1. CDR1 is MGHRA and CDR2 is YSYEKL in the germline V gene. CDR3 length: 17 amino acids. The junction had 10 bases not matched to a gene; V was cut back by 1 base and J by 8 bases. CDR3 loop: CASSQGGLGQGREKLFF. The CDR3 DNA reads TGCGCCAGCAGCCAAGGCGGATTGGGACAGGGGAGGGAAAAACTGTTTTTT.

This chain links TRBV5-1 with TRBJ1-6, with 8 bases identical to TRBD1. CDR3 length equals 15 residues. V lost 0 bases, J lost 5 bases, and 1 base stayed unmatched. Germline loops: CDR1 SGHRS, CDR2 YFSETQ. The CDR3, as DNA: TGCGCCAGCAGCTTGGGGGGACAGGATAATTCACCCCTCCACTTT. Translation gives CASSLGGQDNSPLHF.